Listed below are T cell receptor beta chains from one sample, sequenced in a study of CD8 T cells in ankylosing spondylitis. TCRdb independently ran MiXCR on the 5' RACE reads; one entry per CDR3 protein. The data hold over 700,000 distinct CDR3 sequences, with about 20% observed a single time. Material for sequencing was blood, either unsorted or a sorted T cell fraction (not recorded which). All receptors come from a male donor with ankylosing spondylitis. Both conserved end residues are part of each CDR3. The D gene is left open where the match is weak. Only part of the rows carry a size: once, few, many, or a class if the clone is expanded.

V,length,D,J,size,DNA,CDR3
TRBV20-1,15,.,TRBJ1-6,few,TGCAGTGCACAAAGGGGGAGCTCCTATAATTCACCCCTCCACTTT,CSAQRGSSYNSPLHF
TRBV15,14,TRBD2,TRBJ2-7,.,TGTGCCTCCGCTAGCGGGAGGAATACCTACGAGCAGTACTTC,CASASGRNTYEQYF
TRBV7-9,15,.,TRBJ2-7,.,TGTGCCAGCAGCTTAGATCTGGGGCGAGCCTACGAGCAGTACTTC,CASSLDLGRAYEQYF
TRBV12-3/TRBV12-4,14,TRBD1,TRBJ2-1,.,TGTGCCAGCACTCGGACAGGGGGCAGGGATGAGCAGTTCTTC,CASTRTGGRDEQFF
TRBV7-6,16,TRBD2,TRBJ2-5,few,TGTGCCAGCAGCTTTGGGGCTGGCGGGGGGCCCAAGACCCAGTACTTC,CASSFGAGGGPKTQYF
TRBV29-1,17,.,TRBJ2-1,few,TGCAGCGCCCTGCCAGTGGGAGAGGCTGTGGTTTTCCATGAGCAGTTCTTC,CSALPVGEAVVFHEQFF
TRBV6-8,13,TRBD2,TRBJ2-5,few,TGTGCCAGAGACCCAGCGGGGCAAGAGACCCAGTACTTC,CARDPAGQETQYF
TRBV11-1,15,.,TRBJ2-7,few,TGTGCCAGCAGCTTAGGCCGGACGTACTCCTACGAGCAGTACTTC,CASSLGRTYSYEQYF
TRBV3-1,13,TRBD1,TRBJ2-3,many,TGTGCCAGCAGCCGGGACAGGGCAGATACGCAGTATTTT,CASSRDRADTQYF
TRBV10-3,14,TRBD1,TRBJ2-7,few,TGTGCCATCAGTGTGACAGGGGGCTACCACGAGCAGTACTTC,CAISVTGGYHEQYF
TRBV14,14,.,TRBJ1-1,few,TGTGCCAGCAGCTTCGGGACCGTACTCACTGAAGCTTTCTTT,CASSFGTVLTEAFF
TRBV20-1,15,TRBD1,TRBJ1-1,.,TGCAGTGCCACGGTGGGACAGATAATGAACACTGAAGCTTTCTTT,CSATVGQIMNTEAFF
TRBV10-3,15,.,TRBJ2-1,.,TGTGCCATCAGTGGGGTTAGCGGCACCTACAATGAGCAGTTCTTC,CAISGVSGTYNEQFF
TRBV12-3/TRBV12-4,16,TRBD2,TRBJ2-5,few,TGTGCCAGCCGAAAAGAAGGGACTAGGGTACAAGAGACCCAGTACTTC,CASRKEGTRVQETQYF
TRBV12-3/TRBV12-4,13,.,TRBJ2-2,few,TGTGCCACCAAAAGGGTAGCTACCGGGGAGCTGTTTTTT,CATKRVATGELFF
TRBV30,13,.,TRBJ2-5,.,TGTGCCTGGAGTGTTGGAGACAAAGAGACCCAGTACTTC,CAWSVGDKETQYF
TRBV12-3/TRBV12-4,14,TRBD1,TRBJ1-1,.,TGTGCCAGCAGTGGACAGGGGGTGCTCACTGAAGCTTTCTTT,CASSGQGVLTEAFF
TRBV27,15,.,TRBJ2-7,.,TGTGCCAGCAGTTTATGGGGGGGCAGGTACTACGAGCAGTACTTC,CASSLWGGRYYEQYF
TRBV5-6,16,TRBD1,TRBJ2-1,few,TGTGCCAGCAGCTTAGGAGGACAGGGGTTCTACAATGAGCAGTTCTTC,CASSLGGQGFYNEQFF
TRBV20-1,16,.,TRBJ1-6,few,TGCAGTGCTAGAGATTGGGGGGTTAATGAAAATTCACCCCTCCACTTT,CSARDWGVNENSPLHF
TRBV10-3,13,.,TRBJ2-1,.,TGTGCCATCAGTGACCAGACTGGCAATGAGCAGTTCTTC,CAISDQTGNEQFF
TRBV3-1,16,.,TRBJ2-7,.,TGTGCCAGCAGCCCCCGTGGCACGGGAGAAACCTACGAGCAGTACTTC,CASSPRGTGETYEQYF
TRBV2,15,.,TRBJ2-7,.,TGTGCCAGCAGTGATGAGGGAGCCGCTTCCTACGAGCAGTACTTC,CASSDEGAASYEQYF
TRBV9,14,TRBD1,TRBJ2-7,many,TGTGCCAGCAGCCCCACAGGGGAACTCTACGAGCAGTACTTC,CASSPTGELYEQYF
TRBV7-2,12,.,TRBJ2-7,few,TGTGCCAGCAGTTATATTAACTACGAGCAGTACTTC,CASSYINYEQYF
TRBV12-3/TRBV12-4,12,.,TRBJ2-7,.,TGTGCCAGCAGTAATGCCGGGGCCGAGCAGTACTTC,CASSNAGAEQYF
TRBV20-1,14,.,TRBJ1-1,few,TGCAGTGCTAGACTTCCTGGGGGGGACCATGAAGCTTTCTTT,CSARLPGGDHEAFF
TRBV9,16,TRBD2,TRBJ2-2,.,TGTGCCAGCAGCGGAATAGCGGGGGCCTTTCCCGGGGAGCTGTTTTTT,CASSGIAGAFPGELFF
TRBV30,13,TRBD1,TRBJ2-7,few,TGTGCCTGGAGTGTGACAGGGCCGGACGAGCAGTACTTC,CAWSVTGPDEQYF
TRBV7-9,17,.,TRBJ1-2,few,TGTGCCAGCAGCTTCGGGAAAGGGAACAGGGACAACTATGGCTACACCTTC,CASSFGKGNRDNYGYTF
TRBV4-1,11,.,TRBJ1-1,few,TGCGCCAGCAGCCAACACACTGAAGCTTTCTTT,CASSQHTEAFF
TRBV4-1,16,.,TRBJ2-5,.,TGCGCCAGCAGCCAAGACGGGGGAGACTTCCAAGAGACCCAGTACTTC,CASSQDGGDFQETQYF
TRBV11-2,16,.,TRBJ2-3,few,TGTGCCAGCAGGAAGATCCGTGGACCCTTAACAGATACGCAGTATTTT,CASRKIRGPLTDTQYF
TRBV7-9,17,TRBD2,TRBJ2-3,few,TGTGCCAGCAGCTCGGTCCGGGGGGTGGGAGCCACAGATACGCAGTATTTT,CASSSVRGVGATDTQYF
TRBV12-3/TRBV12-4,13,TRBD1,TRBJ2-7,.,TGTGCCAGTCGACAGGGGGCAGTCCGGGAGCAGTACTTC,CASRQGAVREQYF
TRBV6-5,15,.,TRBJ2-7,few,TGTGCCAGCAGTTACTCTCTGCGGGGTTCCTACGAGCAGTACTTC,CASSYSLRGSYEQYF
TRBV7-6,16,TRBD2,TRBJ2-5,few,TGTGCCAGCAGCTTAACCAGCGGGAGTGGGGTTGGGACCCAGTACTTC,CASSLTSGSGVGTQYF
TRBV11-2,16,TRBD2,TRBJ2-5,.,TGTGCCAGCAGCTTAGCCCTAGCGGGCAGCCAAGAGACCCAGTACTTC,CASSLALAGSQETQYF
TRBV2,14,.,TRBJ1-6,.,TGTGCCAGCAGTGCGGCAGGGGAGGATTCACCCCTCCACTTT,CASSAAGEDSPLHF
TRBV5-1,14,.,TRBJ2-2,many,TGCGCCAGCAGCTTGCCTGCGAACACCGGGGAGCTGTTTTTT,CASSLPANTGELFF
TRBV27,16,TRBD2,TRBJ2-1,few,TGTGCCAGCAAACCATTGAGGACTAGCGGAAAAAATGAGCAGTTCTTC,CASKPLRTSGKNEQFF
TRBV5-1,15,.,TRBJ2-2,few,TGCGCCAGCAGCCCCGGGTCGGCGAACACCGGGGAGCTGTTTTTT,CASSPGSANTGELFF
TRBV29-1,13,TRBD2,TRBJ2-1,many,TGCAGCGTTATCCGGGGGGTTCCGGCGGAGCAGTTCTTC,CSVIRGVPAEQFF
TRBV4-1,17,TRBD1,TRBJ2-4,.,TGCGCCAGCAGCCTCCAACAGGGGGCCCAGTCCAAAAACATTCAGTACTTC,CASSLQQGAQSKNIQYF
TRBV19,13,.,TRBJ1-2,once,TGTGCCATGAGCACAGGGCTAAACTACTGCTACACCTTC,CAMSTGLNYCYTF
TRBV20-1,14,.,TRBJ1-2,few,TGCAGTGCACCCTTTTTCGGGGGGAGTGGCGGCTACACCTTC,CSAPFFGGSGGYTF
TRBV2,15,.,TRBJ1-2,few,TGTGCCAGCAGTGAATGGGAGGGGAATACGGATGGCTACACCTTC,CASSEWEGNTDGYTF
TRBV13,16,.,TRBJ2-3,.,TGTGCCAGCAGCTTTCAGGGTATCCCCCCCACAGATACGCAGTATTTT,CASSFQGIPPTDTQYF
TRBV7-2,14,.,TRBJ2-1,.,TGTGCCAGCAGCTTACAGGGACCTACGGATGAGCAGTTCTTC,CASSLQGPTDEQFF